This is a list of T cell receptor beta chains from one sample in a study of shared clonotypes between healthy human individuals. Clones were sequenced by immunoSEQ multiplex PCR, and TCRdb holds only the in-frame ones, with some missing. The table shows about 1.5 million clones, with around 98% occurring only once. The sample comprised naive CD4+ T cells sorted from blood. All receptors derive from a man aged 25-45 years in good health. Each CDR3 is given with its conserved first and last residue. The D gene is left open where the match is weak. A clone size is listed for some rows: how often the clone was seen (once, few, many), or a class if it is expanded.

D gene: NA
clone size: NA
J gene: TRBJ2-3
V gene: TRBV28
CDR3 protein: CASHAPGGTDTQYF
CDR3 DNA: TGTGCCAGCCACGCGCCGGGGGGCACAGATACGCAGTATTTT

D gene: NA
clone size: NA
J gene: TRBJ1-5
V gene: TRBV11-3
CDR3 protein: CASTDRGSNQPQHF
CDR3 DNA: TGTGCCAGCACAGACAGAGGCAGCAATCAGCCCCAGCATTTT

D gene: NA
clone size: once
J gene: TRBJ1-2
V gene: TRBV28
CDR3 protein: CASSFENYGYTF
CDR3 DNA: TGTGCCAGCAGTTTTGAGAACTATGGCTACACCTTC

D gene: NA
clone size: NA
J gene: TRBJ2-1
V gene: TRBV28
CDR3 protein: CASRKATHRDNEQFF
CDR3 DNA: TGTGCCAGCAGGAAAGCTACCCACAGAGACAATGAGCAGTTCTTC

D gene: TRBD2
clone size: NA
J gene: TRBJ2-5
V gene: TRBV28
CDR3 protein: CASSLAGGPVRGTQYF
CDR3 DNA: TGTGCCAGCAGCTTAGCGGGAGGGCCGGTGCGAGGGACCCAGTACTTC

D gene: NA
clone size: NA
J gene: TRBJ1-1
V gene: TRBV9
CDR3 protein: CASSVVGGPNTEAFF
CDR3 DNA: TGTGCCAGCAGCGTAGTTGGCGGGCCCAACACTGAAGCTTTCTTT

D gene: NA
clone size: NA
J gene: TRBJ1-1
V gene: TRBV27
CDR3 protein: CASSLFPQGNTEAFF
CDR3 DNA: TGTGCCAGCAGTTTGTTCCCACAGGGGAACACTGAAGCTTTCTTT

D gene: TRBD2
clone size: NA
J gene: TRBJ2-7
V gene: TRBV7-2
CDR3 protein: CASSTGIAGGPYEQYF
CDR3 DNA: TGTGCCAGCAGCACCGGTATAGCGGGAGGGCCTTACGAGCAGTACTTC

D gene: NA
clone size: NA
J gene: TRBJ1-3
V gene: TRBV5-3
CDR3 protein: CARSLGQENSGNTIYF
CDR3 DNA: TGTGCCAGAAGCTTGGGACAGGAGAACTCTGGAAACACCATATATTTT

D gene: NA
clone size: NA
J gene: TRBJ2-7
V gene: TRBV5-1
CDR3 protein: CASSLSGSSYEQYF
CDR3 DNA: TGCGCCAGCAGCCTTAGCGGTAGCTCCTACGAGCAGTACTTC

D gene: NA
clone size: NA
J gene: TRBJ1-1
V gene: TRBV5-1
CDR3 protein: CASSPRSPATNTEAFF
CDR3 DNA: TGCGCCAGCAGCCCACGATCCCCGGCGACGAACACTGAAGCTTTCTTT

D gene: NA
clone size: NA
J gene: TRBJ1-5
V gene: TRBV9
CDR3 protein: CASSGRDKYQPQHF
CDR3 DNA: TGTGCCAGCAGCGGCCGGGACAAATATCAGCCCCAGCATTTT

D gene: NA
clone size: NA
J gene: TRBJ1-2
V gene: TRBV10-2
CDR3 protein: CASGNGPNYGYTF
CDR3 DNA: TGCGCCAGCGGGAATGGGCCTAACTATGGCTACACCTTC

D gene: TRBD2
clone size: NA
J gene: TRBJ2-4
V gene: TRBV5-4
CDR3 protein: CASSLRETSKNIQYF
CDR3 DNA: TGTGCCAGCAGCCTGCGGGAGACAAGCAAAAACATTCAGTACTTC

D gene: NA
clone size: NA
J gene: TRBJ2-1
V gene: TRBV7-6
CDR3 protein: CASAQNSASYNEQFF
CDR3 DNA: TGTGCCAGCGCCCAAAATTCGGCTAGCTACAATGAGCAGTTCTTC

D gene: TRBD1
clone size: NA
J gene: TRBJ2-7
V gene: TRBV18
CDR3 protein: CASSLQWDRENEQYF
CDR3 DNA: TGTGCCAGCTCGCTACAATGGGACAGGGAAAACGAGCAGTACTTC

D gene: NA
clone size: NA
J gene: TRBJ2-5
V gene: TRBV2
CDR3 protein: CASNGNVQETQYF
CDR3 DNA: TGTGCCAGCAATGGGAACGTCCAAGAGACCCAGTACTTC

D gene: NA
clone size: NA
J gene: TRBJ2-7
V gene: TRBV5-1
CDR3 protein: CASSITGREQYF
CDR3 DNA: TGCGCCAGCAGCATAACAGGGCGCGAGCAGTACTTC

D gene: TRBD2
clone size: NA
J gene: TRBJ2-3
V gene: TRBV5-1
CDR3 protein: CASGPGGYTDTQYF
CDR3 DNA: TGCGCCAGCGGCCCGGGAGGATACACAGATACGCAGTATTTT

D gene: NA
clone size: NA
J gene: TRBJ2-3
V gene: TRBV27
CDR3 protein: CASSPLGPDTQYF
CDR3 DNA: TGTGCCAGCAGCCCTCTCGGCCCTGATACGCAGTATTTT

D gene: NA
clone size: NA
J gene: TRBJ2-1
V gene: TRBV10-3
CDR3 protein: CAIRGAGGGNEQFF
CDR3 DNA: TGTGCCATCCGGGGGGCAGGGGGTGGCAATGAGCAGTTCTTC

D gene: NA
clone size: NA
J gene: TRBJ2-2
V gene: TRBV10-3
CDR3 protein: CAISDPLRTTGELFF
CDR3 DNA: TGTGCCATCAGTGACCCCCTTAGGACCACCGGGGAGCTGTTTTTT

D gene: TRBD1
clone size: NA
J gene: TRBJ2-1
V gene: TRBV18
CDR3 protein: CASSDRGAYNEQFF
CDR3 DNA: TGTGCCAGCTCGGACAGGGGCGCCTACAATGAGCAGTTCTTC

D gene: NA
clone size: NA
J gene: TRBJ2-7
V gene: TRBV2
CDR3 protein: CASSADAYEQYF
CDR3 DNA: TGTGCCAGCAGTGCGGACGCCTACGAGCAGTACTTC

D gene: NA
clone size: NA
J gene: TRBJ2-3
V gene: TRBV27
CDR3 protein: CASSFYAPEDTQYF
CDR3 DNA: TGTGCCAGCAGTTTCTATGCCCCGGAAGATACGCAGTATTTT

D gene: NA
clone size: NA
J gene: TRBJ2-1
V gene: TRBV11-2
CDR3 protein: CASSPLPGTEQFF
CDR3 DNA: TGTGCCAGCAGCCCCCTCCCAGGTACTGAGCAGTTCTTC

D gene: NA
clone size: NA
J gene: TRBJ2-7
V gene: TRBV10-3
CDR3 protein: CAIRGHKAYEQYF
CDR3 DNA: TGTGCCATCAGGGGACATAAAGCCTACGAGCAGTACTTC

D gene: NA
clone size: NA
J gene: TRBJ1-1
V gene: TRBV5-1
CDR3 protein: CASSLAGSGPAEAFF
CDR3 DNA: TGCGCCAGCAGCTTGGCGGGTTCCGGTCCCGCTGAAGCTTTCTTT

D gene: TRBD2
clone size: NA
J gene: TRBJ2-7
V gene: TRBV7-9
CDR3 protein: CASKPQREVMSEQYF
CDR3 DNA: TGTGCCAGCAAACCCCAGCGGGAGGTGATGAGCGAGCAGTACTTC

D gene: TRBD2
clone size: NA
J gene: TRBJ2-7
V gene: TRBV6-5
CDR3 protein: CASKPSGRGDEQYF
CDR3 DNA: TGTGCCAGCAAACCTAGCGGGAGAGGCGACGAGCAGTACTTC

D gene: NA
clone size: NA
J gene: TRBJ1-1
V gene: TRBV19
CDR3 protein: CASSTTANTEAFF
CDR3 DNA: TGTGCCAGTAGTACTACAGCGAACACTGAAGCTTTCTTT

D gene: NA
clone size: NA
J gene: TRBJ1-2
V gene: TRBV7-9
CDR3 protein: CASSLEGLNYGYTF
CDR3 DNA: TGTGCCAGCAGCTTAGAGGGATTAAACTATGGCTACACCTTC

D gene: NA
clone size: NA
J gene: TRBJ2-3
V gene: TRBV7-3
CDR3 protein: CASSLVAGTMDTQYF
CDR3 DNA: TGTGCCAGCAGCTTAGTGGCGGGAACAATGGATACGCAGTATTTT

D gene: NA
clone size: NA
J gene: TRBJ2-3
V gene: TRBV5-1
CDR3 protein: CASSFGPGNTDTQYF
CDR3 DNA: TGCGCCAGCAGCTTCGGACCTGGCAACACAGATACGCAGTATTTT

D gene: TRBD2
clone size: NA
J gene: TRBJ2-7
V gene: TRBV6-7
CDR3 protein: CASTPGLADIYEQYF
CDR3 DNA: TGTGCCAGCACCCCGGGACTAGCGGACATCTACGAGCAGTACTTC

D gene: NA
clone size: NA
J gene: TRBJ2-5
V gene: TRBV9
CDR3 protein: CASSATTGGRGQYF
CDR3 DNA: TGTGCCAGCAGCGCGACGACTGGGGGCCGAGGGCAGTACTTC

D gene: NA
clone size: NA
J gene: TRBJ2-5
V gene: TRBV28
CDR3 protein: CASSFDRRQETQYF
CDR3 DNA: TGTGCCAGCAGTTTCGACAGGCGACAAGAGACCCAGTACTTC

D gene: TRBD2
clone size: NA
J gene: TRBJ2-7
V gene: TRBV5-4
CDR3 protein: CASSHGGGRTVGYEQYF
CDR3 DNA: TGTGCCAGCAGCCACGGCGGGGGGCGGACCGTTGGGTACGAGCAGTACTTC

D gene: NA
clone size: NA
J gene: TRBJ2-5
V gene: TRBV7-8
CDR3 protein: CASSILPRETQYF
CDR3 DNA: TGTGCCAGCAGCATACTACCCAGGGAGACCCAGTACTTC

D gene: NA
clone size: NA
J gene: TRBJ2-7
V gene: TRBV27
CDR3 protein: CASSRDFYYYEQYF
CDR3 DNA: TGTGCCAGCAGCCGGGATTTTTATTACTACGAGCAGTACTTC

D gene: TRBD2
clone size: NA
J gene: TRBJ2-7
V gene: TRBV7-2
CDR3 protein: CASSLAGTSDYEQYF
CDR3 DNA: TGTGCCAGCAGCTTGGCCGGGACTAGCGACTACGAGCAGTACTTC

D gene: NA
clone size: NA
J gene: TRBJ2-2
V gene: TRBV18
CDR3 protein: CASSPNGNSAGELFF
CDR3 DNA: TGTGCCAGCTCACCAAACGGGAACTCGGCCGGGGAGCTGTTTTTT

D gene: NA
clone size: NA
J gene: TRBJ2-1
V gene: TRBV7-8
CDR3 protein: CASSLGFF
CDR3 DNA: TGTGCCAGCAGCTTAGGGTTCTTC

D gene: NA
clone size: NA
J gene: TRBJ1-2
V gene: TRBV7-9
CDR3 protein: CASSPTGSRVYGYTF
CDR3 DNA: TGTGCCAGCAGCCCAACAGGATCAAGGGTCTATGGCTACACCTTC

D gene: NA
clone size: NA
J gene: TRBJ1-5
V gene: TRBV7-2
CDR3 protein: CASSLDQTGLNQPQHF
CDR3 DNA: TGTGCCAGCAGCTTAGATCAGACAGGATTAAATCAGCCCCAGCATTTT